These 30 T cell receptor beta chains came from one sample sequenced in a study of blood T cell repertoires in COVID-19. Measured with immunoSEQ multiplex PCR; TCRdb has only the in-frame clones, and not every one. This sample yields around 86,000 clones, of which more than 80% are seen a single time; roughly 12% belongs to the top ten. The specimen sequenced was peripheral blood. The receptors originated from a human donor in a cohort sampled during active COVID-19.

J is TRBJ1-1 and V is TRBV19; a possible D gene is TRBD1 (5 bases). V was pared by 5 bases and J by 0 bases, with 19 bases between. The CDR3 is 17 amino acids. From germline, CDR1 is LNHDA and CDR2 SQIVND (reference sequence). Here the CDR3 reads CASSSRTFSLMNTEAFF. Written as DNA, the CDR3 is TGTGCCAGTAGTTCCAGGACATTCTCCCTGATGAACACTGAAGCTTTCTTT.

This sequence joins TRBV6-5 and TRBJ2-7; 7 bases are shared with TRBD1. CDR3 size: 13 residues. V lost 7 bases and J lost 1; bases outside the gene matches: 4. CDR1 is MNHEY, CDR2 SVGAGI, per germline. CDR3 in DNA: TGTGCCAGCACCAAGGGACAGTCCTACGAGCAGTACTTC. This encodes CASTKGQSYEQYF.

The chain is built from TRBV5-1 and TRBJ2-7; 7 bases line up with TRBD1. CDR3 length: 15 residues. Germline CDR1 and CDR2: SGHRS and YFSETQ. V lost 4 bases, J lost 0 bases, and 7 bases stayed unmatched. The DNA for the CDR3 is TGCGCCAGCAGCCCCCAGGGACAGAGCTCCTACGAGCAGTACTTC. The encoded protein is CASSPQGQSSYEQYF.

The V call is TRBV5-1, the J call TRBJ1-1, with 7 bases fitting TRBD1. In germline, CDR1 is SGHRS, CDR2 YFSETQ. Trimming at V came to 0 bases and at J to 5 bases, leaving 16 bases not matched to a gene. The CDR3 has 18 amino acids. CDR3 residues: CASSLAGGTATLGTEAFF. The CDR3 DNA reads as TGCGCCAGCAGCTTGGCCGGAGGGACAGCTACTTTAGGTACTGAAGCTTTCTTT.

V gene TRBV3-1 (or the pseudogene TRBV3-2) combines with J gene TRBJ2-5; 7 positions match TRBD1. After removal of 4 bases from V and 5 bases from J, the junction contained 7 bases not matched to a gene. There are 14 residues in the CDR3. Per germline, CDR1 LGHDT and CDR2 YNNKEL (reference sequence). CDR3 region: CASSPTGQRETQYF. CDR3 bases: TGTGCCAGCAGCCCGACAGGGCAGAGGGAGACCCAGTACTTC.

The chain links TRBV18 to TRBJ1-5, with unresolved D. V lost 6 bases to trimming and J lost 0 bases, with 9 bases between them. The CDR3 covers 14 residues. CDR1 KGHSH and CDR2 LQKENI come from the germline V gene. The CDR3, as DNA: TGTGCCAGCTCCGCCGAGGGTAGCAATCAGCCCCAGCATTTT. Translation gives CASSAEGSNQPQHF.

J is TRBJ2-7 and V is TRBV5-6; tentative D call: TRBD1 (5 bases). From germline, CDR1 is SGHDT and CDR2 YYEEEE. CDR3 length equals 14 residues. The V end was cut by 0 bases, the J end by 1 base, with 8 bases between. In DNA form, the CDR3 reads TGTGCCAGCAGCTTGGTAAGACAGTCCTACGAGCAGTACTTC. Its protein product is CASSLVRQSYEQYF.

The gene calls are TRBV5-1 and TRBJ2-3; 7 bases fit TRBD1. The length of the CDR3 is 13 residues. V dropped 3 bases and J dropped 5; count of bases not matched to a gene: 3. Germline V CDR1 and CDR2: SGHRS, YFSETQ. The CDR3 bases are TGCGCCAGCAGCTCCCAGGGGGAAGATACGCAGTATTTT. It is translated as CASSSQGEDTQYF.

This chain joins TRBV5-5 and TRBJ2-7; 9 bases match TRBD1. The CDR3 loop spans 15 amino acids. In germline, CDR1 is SGHKS, CDR2 YYEKEE (reference sequence). After removal of 3 bases from V and 0 bases from J, the junction contained 4 bases not matched to a gene. In nucleotides, the CDR3 is TGTGCCAGCAGCTGGGGACAGGGCAGCTCCTACGAGCAGTACTTC. Translating it yields CASSWGQGSSYEQYF.

The chain has TRBV18 and TRBJ2-7; tentatively, D is TRBD2 (5 bases). CDR1 and CDR2 from the germline V gene are KGHSH and LQKENI. The CDR3 consists of 13 residues. V was trimmed by 0 bases and J by 4 bases, leaving 7 bases between them. CDR3 sequence reads: CASSPPTGYEQYF. The CDR3 DNA reads TGTGCCAGCTCACCACCCACGGGGTACGAGCAGTACTTC.

The V and J genes are TRBV2 and TRBJ2-7, with D tentatively TRBD1 (7 bases). The CDR3 consists of 14 residues. Germline CDR1 and CDR2: SNHLY and FYNNEI. V lost 7 bases to trimming and J lost 2 bases, with 15 bases between them. This CDR3 reads CASKTSRGTYEQYF. In DNA form, the CDR3 reads TGTGCCAGCAAAACTAGCAGGGGGACCTACGAGCAGTACTTC. The whole variable domain, remainder taken from reference TRBV2 and TRBJ2-7, is EPEVTQTPSHQVTQMGQEVILRCVPISNHLYFYWYRQILGQKVEFLVSFYNNEISEKSEIFDDQFSVERPDGSNFTLKIRSTKLEDSAMYFCASKTSRGTYEQYFGPGTRLTVT.

This chain uses TRBV3-1 (or the pseudogene TRBV3-2) with TRBJ2-7, with D possibly TRBD2 on 6 matching bases. CDR1 is LGHDT and CDR2 is YNNKEL in the germline V gene (reference sequence). The CDR3 loop spans 12 amino acids. V was clipped by 1 base and J by 9 bases, with 10 bases between them. CDR3 in DNA: TGTGCCAGCAGCCAAGGGAGGGTTGGGCAGTACTTC. It translates to CASSQGRVGQYF.

V is TRBV29-1 and J is TRBJ1-4, with TRBD1 identical over 9 bases. This CDR3 has 11 residues. The germline gives CDR1 SQVTM, CDR2 ANQGSEA. With V trimmed by 7 bases and J by 8 bases, 2 bases remained unmatched. CDR3 DNA: TGCAGCGGACAGGGGGGGGAAAAACTGTTTTTT. It codes for CSGQGGEKLFF.

V usage is TRBV5-1 and J usage is TRBJ1-1; D is ambiguous. Germline lookup yields CDR1 SGHRS and CDR2 YFSETQ. This CDR3 is built from 14 residues. The V end lost 2 bases, the J end lost 3 bases, and 11 bases lay between the germline ends. CDR3 coding DNA: TGCGCCAGCAGCTTTGCAGGCCAGGACACTGAAGCTTTCTTT. This translates into CASSFAGQDTEAFF.

This clone was recorded a few times. The chain has TRBV20-1 and TRBJ2-7; 10 nucleotides align to TRBD2. The V gene's germline CDR1 is DFQATT and CDR2 SNEGSKA (reference sequence). The CDR3 covers 15 residues. Germline trimming cut 3 bases from V and 2 bases from J; bases unmatched to any gene: 7. CDR3 sequence (DNA): TGCAGTGCTAGTGTAGGGACTAGCGTCACCTACGAGCAGTACTTC. Its protein product is CSASVGTSVTYEQYF.

V is TRBV19 and J is TRBJ2-7; 9 nucleotides match TRBD1. The CDR3 spans 14 residues. V trimming: 6 bases; J trimming: 1 base; junction bases outside the gene matches: 4. Germline V gene lookup returns CDR1 LNHDA and CDR2 SQIVND (reference sequence). The CDR3 spells CASRGQGVSYEQYF. The CDR3 DNA follows: TGTGCCAGTAGGGGACAGGGAGTATCCTACGAGCAGTACTTC.

This chain uses TRBV10-3 with TRBJ1-6; tentatively, D is TRBD1 (6 bases). The CDR3 extends over 17 amino acids. Germline-derived CDR1 and CDR2 are ENHRY and SYGVKD. V dropped 1 base and J dropped 3 bases, with 13 bases sitting between them. The CDR3 loop reads CAISEFRPGDYNSPLHF. In DNA form, the CDR3 reads TGTGCCATCAGTGAGTTTAGGCCAGGGGACTATAATTCACCCCTCCACTTT.

The chain uses TRBV7-9 and TRBJ1-1; D is ambiguous. V was clipped by 1 base and J by 1 base, with 7 bases between them. The CDR3 totals 14 residues. Germline CDR1 reads SEHNR; CDR2 reads FQNEAQ (reference sequence). The CDR3 nucleotides read TGTGCCAGCAGCTTAGTTACGGGGAACACTGAAGCTTTCTTT. Protein: CASSLVTGNTEAFF.

This clone turned up a few times. CDR3 nucleotides: TGTGCCAGCAGTTTAAATTCGGGGGCTAACTATGGCTACACCTTC. It encodes CASSLNSGANYGYTF. This chain joins TRBV27 and TRBJ1-2, with D possibly being TRBD1 (5 bases). The CDR3 loop spans 15 amino acids. The germline gives CDR1 MNHEY, CDR2 SMNVEV (reference sequence). Between the trimmed V and J ends, which lost 2 bases and 0 bases, there was a span of 10 bases.

The chain employs TRBV10-3 and TRBJ2-1; perhaps TRBD2 as D (6 bases). The CDR3 contains 15 residues. The ends were cut back, 6 bases at V and 6 bases at J, with 18 bases in the middle. Per the germline V gene, CDR1 is ENHRY and CDR2 is SYGVKD. CDR3 nucleotides: TGTGCCATCAGGGAGACGACTTTGGGGGGCAATGAGCAGTTCTTC. Protein product: CAIRETTLGGNEQFF.

The chain couples TRBV5-5 to TRBJ2-2, with D hard to call. The CDR3 loop spans 14 amino acids. CDR1 SGHKS and CDR2 YYEKEE come from the germline V gene (reference sequence). Trimming took 1 base from V and 4 from J, leaving 8 bases between them. CDR3 region: CASSLRFSTGELFF. The DNA for the CDR3 is TGTGCCAGCAGCTTGCGGTTTAGCACCGGGGAGCTGTTTTTT.

The J gene is TRBJ1-2, the V gene TRBV14, with TRBD1 matching 9 bases. The CDR3 is 15 amino acids. The V gene end was trimmed by 1 base and the J gene end by 4 bases; junction bases not matched to a gene: 4. Germline V lookup: CDR1 SGHDN, CDR2 FVKESK. The CDR3 DNA sequence: TGTGCCAGCAGCCAAGTTACAGGGGGCGGCTATGGCTACACCTTC. Translating it yields CASSQVTGGGYGYTF.

The chain recombines TRBV15 with TRBJ1-1; D gene uncertain. V lost 6 bases, J lost 5 bases, and 13 bases lay in between. Per the germline V gene, CDR1 is LNHNV and CDR2 is YYDKDF (reference sequence). The length of the CDR3 is 13 residues. The CDR3 sequence is CATSTSGVTEAFF. CDR3 nucleotide sequence: TGTGCCACCAGTACTTCCGGGGTTACTGAAGCTTTCTTT. Using reference TRBV15 and TRBJ1-1 for the parts outside the CDR3, the full variable domain is DAMVIQNPRYQVTQFGKPVTLSCSQTLNHNVMYWYQQKSSQAPKLLFHYYDKDFNNEADTPDNFQSRRPNTSFCFLDIRSPGLGDTAMYLCATSTSGVTEAFFGQGTRLTVV.

The chain is built from TRBV2 and TRBJ1-5, with a weak D call TRBD1 (5 bases). Trimming pared 0 bases from V and 6 bases from J, leaving 9 bases between. CDR1 and CDR2 from the germline V gene are SNHLY and FYNNEI. The CDR3 spans 14 residues. In DNA, the CDR3 is TGTGCCAGCAGTGAAGCTGGTGGGGCTCAGCCCCAGCATTTT. Translating it yields CASSEAGGAQPQHF.

This rearrangement joins TRBV5-4 to TRBJ2-3; tentative D call: TRBD2 (5 bases). Germline V gene sequence: CDR1 SGHNT, CDR2 YYREEE (reference sequence). V lost 7 bases and J 1 base, leaving 19 bases between the germline ends. There are 16 residues in the CDR3. CDR3 nucleotides: TGTGCCAGCCCCCCCGCCCCCGGGAAGGGCACAGATACGCAGTATTTT. Translating it yields CASPPAPGKGTDTQYF.

The chain is built from TRBV9 and TRBJ2-7, with TRBD2 identical over 8 bases. Unmatched junction bases numbered 5, after V lost 4 bases and J lost 2 bases. The CDR3 has 14 amino acids. CDR1 SGDLS and CDR2 YYNGEE come from the germline V gene. The CDR3 loop reads CASSPSGSPYEQYF. As DNA, the CDR3 is TGTGCCAGCAGCCCAAGCGGGAGCCCCTACGAGCAGTACTTC. Supplemented by reference TRBV9 and TRBJ2-7, the full variable domain reads DSGVTQTPKHLITATGQRVTLRCSPRSGDLSVYWYQQSLDQGLQFLIQYYNGEERAKGNILERFSAQQFPDLHSELNLSSLELGDSALYFCASSPSGSPYEQYFGPGTRLTVT.

V usage is TRBV6-5 and J usage is TRBJ2-4; D may be TRBD1 (5 bases). V lost 5 bases, J lost 8 bases, and 19 bases lay in between. The CDR3 totals 15 residues. Germline-derived CDR1 and CDR2 are MNHEY and SVGAGI. Here the CDR3 reads CASSRRDSARDIQYF. The CDR3 coding sequence is TGTGCCAGCAGTCGGCGCGACAGCGCCAGGGACATTCAGTACTTC.

This clone was seen only once. The chain uses TRBV14 and TRBJ2-1, with a weak D call TRBD2 (6 bases). Germline V gene lookup returns CDR1 SGHDN and CDR2 FVKESK. V lost 5 bases, J lost 10 bases, and 24 bases lay in between. The CDR3 contains 16 residues. CDR3 sequence reads: CASSTRRSGGQSEQFF. CDR3 in DNA: TGTGCCAGCAGCACGCGAAGGAGCGGAGGGCAAAGCGAGCAGTTCTTC. The full variable domain, its missing parts supplied by reference TRBV14 and TRBJ2-1, is EAGVTQFPSHSVIEKGQTVTLRCDPISGHDNLYWYRRVMGKEIKFLLHFVKESKQDESGMPNNRFLAERTGGTYSTLKVQPAELEDSGVYFCASSTRRSGGQSEQFFGPGTRLTVL.

The rearrangement uses TRBV3-1 (or the pseudogene TRBV3-2) and TRBJ2-1; tentative D call: TRBD2 (7 bases). The CDR3 has 16 amino acids. The V gene lost 1 base and the J gene lost 3 bases, with 13 bases spanning the gap. Germline V gene lookup returns CDR1 LGHDT and CDR2 YNNKEL (reference sequence). DNA of the CDR3: TGTGCCAGCAGCCAAGGGGGGCGGGGGAGCTACAATGAGCAGTTCTTC. It yields the protein CASSQGGRGSYNEQFF.

The chain is built from TRBV3-1 (or the pseudogene TRBV3-2) and TRBJ2-3, with 13 nucleotides matching TRBD2. The CDR3 is made up of 15 amino acids. CDR1 is LGHDT, CDR2 YNNKEL, per germline (reference sequence). V trimming: 4 bases; J trimming: 6 bases; junction bases outside the gene matches: 4. The CDR3 DNA follows: TGTGCCAGCAGCCCACTAGCGGGGGGGGCGGATACGCAGTATTTT. It codes for CASSPLAGGADTQYF.